These 9 T cell receptor beta chains came from one sample sequenced in a study of human T cells and chemical hapten exposure (dated by TCRdb to 2020 to 2022). This sample's time point label indicates: patch test 2, 6 weeks after DPC sensitization. The sample's treatment or condition, from its label and the paper: therapeutic diphenylcyclopropenone sensitization with weekly scalp DPC. The method behind the library was RACE. TCRdb names NextSeq 500 as the instrument used. TCRdb handled the public reads itself, with Q25 trimming in fastp and clone calling in MiXCR, and kept productive beta chains. Each entry is one CDR3 protein sequence, shown with its most common DNA and genes. The sample yields about 400,000 distinct CDR3 sequences; nearly 6.5% were counted once. Together, the top ten hold over 5.5% of the sample. The sequencing here drew on whole blood, taken in connection with sensitization to the hapten diphenylcyclopropenone (DPC). The receptors come from a woman under 30 with alopecia areata. Some clones in this sample may be carry-over from other donors' samples.

V gene TRBV20-1 combines with J gene TRBJ2-2; unclear D gene. The CDR3 runs to 13 residues. Germline-derived CDR1 and CDR2 are DFQATT and SNEGSKA (reference sequence). V lost 6 bases, J lost 6 bases, and 14 bases lay in between. In DNA form, the CDR3 reads TGCAGTGCCAGTCCCCCCGGGCCCGGGGAGCTGTTTTTT. Protein sequence: CSASPPGPGELFF.

V usage is TRBV6-1 and J usage is TRBJ2-2; 7 nucleotides agree with TRBD2. Looked up from germline, CDR1 is MNHNS and CDR2 is SASEGT. The CDR3 has 15 amino acids. V was clipped by 3 bases and J by 0 bases; unmatched bases: 1. The DNA of the CDR3 is TGTGCCAGCAGTGAGCGGGGGACGAACACCGGGGAGCTGTTTTTT. Its translation is CASSERGTNTGELFF.

The chain couples TRBV14 to TRBJ2-7; D gene unclear. The germline V gene encodes CDR1 SGHDN and CDR2 FVKESK. There are 15 residues in the CDR3. V gave up 0 bases and J gave up 2 bases, with 11 bases separating them. The CDR3 DNA sequence: TGTGCCAGCAGCCAAGATTTCGCACCGACCTACGAGCAGTACTTC. It specifies CASSQDFAPTYEQYF.

As for this clonotype: A read error may produce the germline difference seen at one junction end. V gene TRBV2 combines with J gene TRBJ2-1; 7 bases align to TRBD1. The CDR3 is 11 residues long. CDR1 is SNHLY and CDR2 is FYNNEI in the germline V gene. The CDR3 is CASSDIQGILF. CDR3 in DNA: TGTGCCAGCAGTGACATACAGGGGATACTTTTC. The full variable domain, its missing parts supplied by reference TRBV2 and TRBJ2-1, is EPEVTQTPSHQVTQMGQEVILRCVPISNHLYFYWYRQILGQKVEFLVSFYNNEISEKSEIFDDQFSVERPDGSNFTLKIRSTKLEDSAMYFCASSDIQGILFGPGTRLTVL.

This chain uses TRBV2 with TRBJ1-6, with 7 nucleotides matching TRBD1. J gave up 9 bases and V 2 bases, and 7 bases lay outside the gene matches. Germline V gene sequence: CDR1 SNHLY, CDR2 FYNNEI. The CDR3 has 15 amino acids. The CDR3, as DNA: TGTGCCAGCAGTGAACAGGGGGGGTATGGTTCACCCCTCCACTTT. Residues: CASSEQGGYGSPLHF.

This clonotype occurred once. The chain uses TRBV6-6 and TRBJ2-3; D uncertain. The germline V gene encodes CDR1 MNHNY and CDR2 SVGAGI (reference sequence). The CDR3 has 15 amino acids. Trimming took off 2 bases at V and 0 bases at J, with 9 bases between the two ends. The CDR3 region is CASSYGTDSTDTQYF. The CDR3 DNA reads as TGTGCCAGCAGTTACGGTACGGACAGCACAGATACGCAGTATTTT.

This clonotype was found many times. The chain couples TRBV2 to TRBJ2-7; D is perhaps TRBD1 or TRBD2 (6 bases each). The CDR3 is 13 amino acids. V was clipped by 7 bases and J by 5 bases, with 15 bases between them. Germline CDR1 is SNHLY and CDR2 is FYNNEI. For the CDR3, the DNA is TGTGCCAGCATGGTGGGGGGCTTCAACGAGCAGTACTTC. This encodes CASMVGGFNEQYF.

This clonotype was recorded at least ten times. V is TRBV9 and J is TRBJ1-2; D not resolved. Germline lookup yields CDR1 SGDLS and CDR2 YYNGEE. Trimming pared 0 bases from V and 6 bases from J, leaving 9 bases between. This CDR3 is 13 amino acids long. DNA of the CDR3: TGTGCCAGCAGCGTAGCTTTACGAGATGGCTACACCTTC. This translates into CASSVALRDGYTF.

This clonotype has just a few counts. The V and J genes are TRBV7-6 and TRBJ2-1, with 7 positions matching TRBD1. This CDR3 region has 15 residues. Germline lookup yields CDR1 SGHVS and CDR2 FNYEAQ. V lost 5 bases and J lost 9; bases outside the gene matches: 13. CDR3 sequence reads: CASSPRGQGSSEQFF. CDR3 bases: TGTGCCAGCAGCCCAAGGGGGCAGGGCAGCAGTGAGCAGTTCTTC.